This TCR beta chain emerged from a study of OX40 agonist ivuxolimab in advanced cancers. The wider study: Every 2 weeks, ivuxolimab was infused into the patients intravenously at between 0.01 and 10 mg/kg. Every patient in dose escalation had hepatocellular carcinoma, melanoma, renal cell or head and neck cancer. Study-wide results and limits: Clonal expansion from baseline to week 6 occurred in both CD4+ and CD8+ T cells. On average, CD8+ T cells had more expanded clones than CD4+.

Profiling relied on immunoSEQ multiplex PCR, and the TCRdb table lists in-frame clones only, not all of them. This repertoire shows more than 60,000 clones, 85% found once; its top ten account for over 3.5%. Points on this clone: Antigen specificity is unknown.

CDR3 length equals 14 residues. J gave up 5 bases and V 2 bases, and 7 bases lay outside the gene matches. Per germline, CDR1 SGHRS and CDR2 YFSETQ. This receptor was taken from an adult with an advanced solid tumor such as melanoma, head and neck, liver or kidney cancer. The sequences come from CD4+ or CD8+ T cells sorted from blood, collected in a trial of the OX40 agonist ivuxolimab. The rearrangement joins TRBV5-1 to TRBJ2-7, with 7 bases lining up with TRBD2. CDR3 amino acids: CASSFKGLVHEQYF. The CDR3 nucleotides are TGCGCCAGCAGCTTTAAAGGACTAGTCCACGAGCAGTACTTC.